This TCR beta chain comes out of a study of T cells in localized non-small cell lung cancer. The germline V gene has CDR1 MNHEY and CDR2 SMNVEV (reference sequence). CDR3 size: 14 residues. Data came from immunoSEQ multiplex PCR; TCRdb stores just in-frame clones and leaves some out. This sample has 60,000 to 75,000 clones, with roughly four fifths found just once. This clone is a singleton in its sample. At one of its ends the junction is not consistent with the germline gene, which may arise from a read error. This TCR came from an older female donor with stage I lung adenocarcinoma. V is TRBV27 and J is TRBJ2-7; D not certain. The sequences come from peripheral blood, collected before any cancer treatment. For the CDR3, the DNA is TGTGCCACCAGTAAGACATTAGCTTTCTACGAGCAGTACTTC. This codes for CATSKTLAFYEQYF.